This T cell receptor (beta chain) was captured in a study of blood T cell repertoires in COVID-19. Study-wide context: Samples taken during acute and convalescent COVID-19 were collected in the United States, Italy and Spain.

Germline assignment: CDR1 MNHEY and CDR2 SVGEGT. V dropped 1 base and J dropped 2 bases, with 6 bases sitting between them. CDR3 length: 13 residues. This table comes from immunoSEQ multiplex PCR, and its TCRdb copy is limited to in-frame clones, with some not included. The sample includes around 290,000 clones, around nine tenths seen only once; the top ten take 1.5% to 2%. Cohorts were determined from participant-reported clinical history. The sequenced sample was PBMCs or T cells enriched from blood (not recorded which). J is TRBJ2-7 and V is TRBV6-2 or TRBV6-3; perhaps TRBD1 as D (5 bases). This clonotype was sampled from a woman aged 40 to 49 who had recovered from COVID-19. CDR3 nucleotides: TGTGCCAGCAGTTACTGGACAACCTACGAGCAGTACTTC. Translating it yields CASSYWTTYEQYF.